These 29 T cell receptor beta chains were sequenced from one sample in a study of graft-versus-host responses after intestinal transplantation. This table comes from immunoSEQ multiplex PCR, and its TCRdb copy is limited to in-frame clones, with some not included. The profile shows tens of thousands of clones, around 96% of them singletons. Their antigens remain unidentified. Here the sequenced sample was unstimulated CD8+ T cells sorted from spleen or lymph node cells, taken before transplant. These receptors were taken from a human donor who was the organ donor for an intestinal transplant.

This sequence joins TRBV7-2 and TRBJ2-1; TRBD1 agrees at 10 bases. V gave up 4 bases and J gave up 6 bases; unmatched junction bases: 6. This CDR3 is built from 15 residues. Germline V gene sequence: CDR1 SGHTA, CDR2 FQGNSA. The CDR3 region has the DNA TGTGCCAGCAGCTATACCGGGACAGGGGTCAATGAGCAGTTCTTC. It specifies CASSYTGTGVNEQFF.

The rearrangement joins TRBV30 to TRBJ2-1; D tentatively reads TRBD1 or TRBD2 (5 bases each). The ends were cut back, 4 bases at V and 7 bases at J, with 17 bases in the middle. Germline V gene sequence: CDR1 GTSNPN, CDR2 SVGIG (reference sequence). The CDR3 runs to 14 residues. CDR3: CAWNIGSWGNEQFF. The CDR3 bases are TGTGCCTGGAATATAGGCTCATGGGGGAATGAGCAGTTCTTC.

The genes are TRBV5-4 and TRBJ1-6; no clear D. Per germline, CDR1 SGHNT and CDR2 YYREEE (reference sequence). V lost 0 bases to trimming and J lost 8 bases, with 15 bases between them. The length of the CDR3 is 16 residues. The CDR3 DNA follows: TGTGCCAGCAGCTTGGAGGTAGAGGACGGCCATTCACCCCTCCACTTT. Its protein product is CASSLEVEDGHSPLHF.

Here the CDR3 DNA reads TGTGCCAGCAGCTTCTACGGGGGCTCCTACAATGAGCAGTTCTTC. It translates to CASSFYGGSYNEQFF. The chain uses TRBV7-3 and TRBJ2-1, with D perhaps matching TRBD2 (6 bases). The CDR3 is made up of 15 amino acids. The V gene's germline CDR1 is SGHTA and CDR2 FQGTGA. V was clipped by 3 bases and J by 0 bases, with 9 bases between them.

This chain joins TRBV4-3 and TRBJ1-5; weak D call: TRBD1 (5 bases). V lost 0 bases to trimming and J lost 0 bases, with 18 bases between them. The CDR3 runs 19 residues. From germline, CDR1 is LGHNA and CDR2 YSLEER. For the CDR3, the DNA is TGCGCCAGCAGCCAAGAAATCGGGATCGACGGACATAGCAATCAGCCCCAGCATTTT. Translated, it gives CASSQEIGIDGHSNQPQHF.

The chain joins TRBV10-3 to TRBJ2-5, with D unresolved. Per the germline V gene, CDR1 is ENHRY and CDR2 is SYGVKD. The CDR3 runs 12 residues. V dropped 2 bases and J dropped 5 bases, with 6 bases sitting between them. CDR3 nucleotide sequence: TGTGCCATCAGTGAGATTTCGGAGACCCAGTACTTC. It encodes CAISEISETQYF.

The V and J genes are TRBV4-1 and TRBJ1-4; 7 nucleotides match TRBD1. V was pared by 1 base and J by 6 bases, with 5 bases of the junction left unmatched. CDR3 size: 15 residues. Germline loops: CDR1 MGHRA, CDR2 YSYEKL. CDR3 sequence reads: CASSQVGTGDEKLFF. The CDR3 region has the DNA TGCGCCAGCAGCCAAGTAGGTACAGGGGATGAAAAACTGTTTTTT.

The chain joins TRBV13 to TRBJ2-6, with D maybe TRBD2 (6 bases). The length of the CDR3 is 17 residues. V shed 0 bases and J shed 3 bases, with 12 bases lying between them. The V gene's germline CDR1 is PRHDT and CDR2 FYEKMQ (reference sequence). The CDR3 region has the DNA TGTGCCAGCAGCTTAGGCCGGGGCGGGGTTGGGGCCAACGTCCTGACTTTC. It specifies CASSLGRGGVGANVLTF.

This clone was seen once. The chain links TRBV27 to TRBJ1-3; D not certain. Trimming left V 3 bases short and J 4 bases short, with 7 bases between. Germline loops: CDR1 MNHEY, CDR2 SMNVEV (reference sequence). This CDR3 is built from 13 residues. The chain's CDR3 is CASSFALGNTIYF. DNA for the CDR3: TGTGCCAGCAGTTTTGCCCTCGGAAACACCATATATTTT.

V gene TRBV4-1 combines with J gene TRBJ2-7; weak D call: TRBD1 (6 bases). The germline gives CDR1 MGHRA, CDR2 YSYEKL. The CDR3 sequence is 15 residues long. With 1 base removed from V and 2 bases from J, the gap between germline ends came to 12 bases. In DNA form, the CDR3 reads TGCGCCAGCAGCCAAGGAAATGGACAGACCTACGAGCAGTACTTC. The encoded protein is CASSQGNGQTYEQYF.

The gene calls are TRBV15 and TRBJ2-7; 7 positions match TRBD1. CDR1 and CDR2 (germline): LNHNV, YYDKDF (reference sequence). J gave up 4 bases and V 3 bases, and 9 bases lay outside the gene matches. This CDR3 region has 15 residues. The CDR3 coding sequence is TGTGCCACCAGCAGTAGGGACAGAGGAATATACGAGCAGTACTTC. It is translated as CATSSRDRGIYEQYF.

This chain joins TRBV9 and TRBJ1-1; tentatively, D is TRBD1 (5 bases). Germline V CDR1 and CDR2: SGDLS, YYNGEE. The CDR3 extends over 16 amino acids. V lost 3 bases and J 5 bases, leaving 20 bases between the germline ends. The CDR3 region is CASSGGVAGLKTEAFF. DNA of the CDR3: TGTGCCAGCAGCGGGGGCGTAGCCGGGCTAAAGACTGAAGCTTTCTTT.

The chain links TRBV6-5 to TRBJ2-7; 10 bases align to TRBD2. This CDR3 is built from 15 residues. Looked up from germline, CDR1 is MNHEY and CDR2 is SVGAGI. V lost 5 bases and J lost 5; bases outside the gene matches: 9. The CDR3 DNA follows: TGTGCCAGCAGTCCCCAAGCGGGGGGGCTCGACGAGCAGTACTTC. It codes for CASSPQAGGLDEQYF.

The genes are TRBV4-1 and TRBJ2-1; the D is unclear. Germline CDR1 reads MGHRA; CDR2 reads YSYEKL. This CDR3 has 14 amino acids. V dropped 0 bases and J dropped 8 bases, with 11 bases sitting between them. CDR3: CASSQETRNDEQFF. In nucleotides, the CDR3 is TGCGCCAGCAGCCAAGAGACAAGGAACGATGAGCAGTTCTTC.

The genes are TRBV4-3 and TRBJ2-1; D gene ambiguous. The CDR3 sequence is 15 residues long. Germline V gives CDR1 LGHNA, CDR2 YSLEER. V was trimmed by 0 bases and J by 0 bases, leaving 6 bases between them. The CDR3 sequence is CASSQDRSSYNEQFF. CDR3 DNA sequence: TGCGCCAGCAGCCAAGACAGGAGCTCCTACAATGAGCAGTTCTTC.

V is TRBV28 and J is TRBJ1-1, with 7 bases that match TRBD1. The CDR3 extends over 17 amino acids. Germline CDR1 reads MDHEN; CDR2 reads SYDVKM. Losses at the gene ends were 6 bases for V and 7 bases for J; bases not matched to a gene: 20. Here the CDR3 DNA reads TGTGCCAGCAGGCAGAGGCAGACTCAGGGGGAGGTTGTTGAAGCTTTCTTT. This sequence encodes CASRQRQTQGEVVEAFF.

The J gene is TRBJ2-1, the V gene TRBV27, with D perhaps TRBD1 (5 bases). The CDR3 runs 15 residues. Germline V gene lookup returns CDR1 MNHEY and CDR2 SMNVEV (reference sequence). V dropped 6 bases and J dropped 0 bases, with 12 bases sitting between them. CDR3 DNA sequence: TGTGCCAGCAGGGGCGACAGTAGCTCCTACAATGAGCAGTTCTTC. It specifies CASRGDSSSYNEQFF.

The chain couples TRBV7-2 to TRBJ2-1; 7 nucleotides match TRBD1. The germline V gene encodes CDR1 SGHTA and CDR2 FQGNSA. The CDR3 extends over 16 amino acids. J gave up 3 bases and V 3 bases, and 8 bases lay outside the gene matches. For the CDR3, the DNA is TGTGCCAGCAGCTTGGGACAGTTAGACTACTACAATGAGCAGTTCTTC. Translated, it gives CASSLGQLDYYNEQFF.

The chain links TRBV1 to TRBJ2-7; no DNA check was done on the table's D call, TRBD2. TRBV1 is an annotated pseudogene. The CDR3 extends over 14 amino acids. The CDR3 protein is CTSSPLLVPYEQYF. CDR3 nucleotide sequence: TGCACCAGCAGCCCGTTATTAGTGCCCTACGAGCAGTACTTC.

The CDR3 loop is CASSLGATGPGFGNTIYF. The CDR3 DNA follows: TGTGCCAGCAGCTTGGGGGCCACAGGGCCCGGATTTGGAAACACCATATATTTT. The rearrangement joins TRBV5-6 to TRBJ1-3, with D perhaps matching TRBD1 (6 bases). The V and J ends lost 0 bases and 3 bases respectively, with 19 bases between them. In germline, CDR1 is SGHDT, CDR2 YYEEEE. The CDR3 has 18 residues.

The rearrangement joins TRBV28 to TRBJ1-2; D unresolved. CDR1 and CDR2 (germline): MDHEN, SYDVKM. CDR3 length equals 13 residues. Trimming removed 2 bases at V and 4 bases at J, with 8 bases between. DNA of the CDR3: TGTGCCAGCAGTTTAGGACTCGCCTATGGCTACACCTTC. Encoded protein: CASSLGLAYGYTF.

J is TRBJ2-7 and V is TRBV4-3; 7 positions match TRBD1. The CDR3 consists of 14 residues. Trimming removed 0 bases from V and 2 bases from J; junction bases left unmatched: 1. Germline V gene data show CDR1 as LGHNA and CDR2 as YSLEER. The CDR3 here is CASSQERGPYEQYF. Written as DNA, the CDR3 is TGCGCCAGCAGCCAAGAGAGGGGGCCCTACGAGCAGTACTTC.

This clone was found once. The rearrangement joins TRBV7-9 to TRBJ1-1, with 9 bases identical to TRBD1. The trim removed 2 bases at V and 3 bases at J, leaving 7 bases unmatched. The length of the CDR3 is 16 residues. Germline CDR1 reads SEHNR; CDR2 reads FQNEAQ (reference sequence). The CDR3 spells CASSLPRDRADTEAFF. The CDR3, as DNA: TGTGCCAGCAGCTTACCCCGGGACAGGGCGGACACTGAAGCTTTCTTT.

This chain uses TRBV27 with TRBJ2-2; no reliable D call. This CDR3 is built from 17 residues. Per the germline V gene, CDR1 is MNHEY and CDR2 is SMNVEV (reference sequence). V lost 0 bases and J lost 3, with 14 bases in between. CDR3 nucleotide sequence: TGTGCCAGCAGTTTATCGTCCTCCTTGCCTCACACCGGGGAGCTGTTTTTT. It specifies CASSLSSSLPHTGELFF.

This rearrangement joins TRBV30 to TRBJ2-7; 7 bases line up with TRBD1. The germline V gene has CDR1 GTSNPN and CDR2 SVGIG (reference sequence). Germline trimming cut 1 base from V and 2 bases from J; bases unmatched to any gene: 8. This CDR3 is built from 15 residues. The CDR3 region has the DNA TGTGCCTGGAGTGCCACAGGGGAAGCTGCCTACGAGCAGTACTTC. Its translation is CAWSATGEAAYEQYF.

The CDR3 DNA follows: TGCGCCAGCAGCCAAGATAGGCTAGCGGGGGGACATACGCAGTATTTT. It specifies CASSQDRLAGGHTQYF. The V and J genes are TRBV4-1 and TRBJ2-3, with 11 positions matching TRBD2. The germline CDR1 and CDR2 sequences are MGHRA and YSYEKL. J was trimmed by 7 bases and V by 0 bases; bases with no gene match: 6. There are 16 residues in the CDR3.

This chain joins TRBV5-4 and TRBJ1-1; TRBD1 might be the D (5 bases). CDR1 and CDR2 from the germline V gene are SGHNT and YYREEE (reference sequence). Trimming stripped 7 bases from V and 6 bases from J, with 13 bases between. The CDR3 is 12 residues long. CDR3 amino acids: CASGLGTAEAFF. CDR3 DNA: TGTGCCAGCGGCCTAGGGACCGCTGAAGCTTTCTTT.

V is TRBV2 and J is TRBJ1-5, with 11 bases aligning to TRBD1. Germline CDR1 SNHLY, CDR2 FYNNEI. The trim removed 7 bases at V and 5 bases at J, leaving 7 bases unmatched. CDR3 length: 15 residues. This CDR3 reads CASIIGQGADQPQHF. The CDR3, as DNA: TGTGCCAGCATTATAGGACAGGGGGCCGATCAGCCCCAGCATTTT.

The chain uses TRBV9 and TRBJ2-3; D is perhaps TRBD2 (6 bases). V lost 3 bases, J lost 3 bases, and 17 bases lay in between. This CDR3 contains 16 residues. Germline V CDR1 and CDR2: SGDLS, YYNGEE. The CDR3 is CASSGGDRKRTDTQYF. The CDR3 nucleotides are TGTGCCAGCAGCGGCGGGGACCGAAAGAGAACAGATACGCAGTATTTT.